This TCR beta chain was identified during a study of T-cell reconstitution after alpha-beta-depleted transplantation in children. Unique molecular identifiers were built into the TCRbeta library. TCRdb independently ran MiXCR on the PCR reads; one entry per CDR3 protein. The repertoire consists of 210,000 or so distinct CDR3 sequences, with approximately 11% occurring once and the leading ten covering about 28%. This CDR3 has 14 residues. The germline V gene encodes CDR1 ENHRY and CDR2 SYGVKD. The ends were cut back, 4 bases at V and 8 bases at J, with 17 bases in the middle. This sequence joins TRBV10-3 and TRBJ1-2; TRBD1 is a possible D gene (6 bases). Sequences were derived from PBMCs, sampled before TCRalphabeta/CD19-depleted stem cell transplant. This TCR was sampled from a child under two years old with acute myeloid leukemia, due to receive a stem cell transplant. The CDR3 coding sequence is TGTGCCATCAGTGCAGGGGATCTGAGCAGGGGCTACACCTTC. Its protein product is CAISAGDLSRGYTF.